These 16 T cell receptor beta chains share one sample of origin, sequenced in a study of T cells in Graves' hyperthyroidism and ophthalmopathy (dated by TCRdb to the late 2010s). To prepare the library, multiplex PCR was applied. Sequencing used an Illumina HiSeq 2000. Amplification of TCR beta CDR3 regions was carried out from RNA transcripts. The TCR CDR3 was subjected to a first round of RT-PCR using the HTBI primer set and the Qiagen OneStep RT-PCR kit. Clones were called with MiXCR by TCRdb after fastp trimmed the public reads at Q25, and only in-frame beta chains were retained. Every CDR3 protein is listed once, alongside the most common genes and DNA of its rows. This sample is represented by 300,000 to 400,000 distinct CDR3 sequences; 20% to 25% of them were singletons. Roughly 52% of the sample belongs to the ten largest clones. The sequenced material came from blood. Receptor source: a woman aged 50 to 60 with Graves' hyperthyroidism.

The V and J genes are TRBV7-2 and TRBJ1-5; possibly TRBD1 for D (5 bases). Trimming stripped 1 base from V and 6 bases from J, with 10 bases between. Germline V lookup: CDR1 SGHTA, CDR2 FQGNSA. The CDR3 is made up of 14 amino acids. CDR3 residues: CASSLVGTGQPQHF. DNA of the CDR3: TGTGCCAGCAGCTTAGTAGGGACGGGTCAGCCCCAGCATTTT.

The chain carries TRBV7-3 and TRBJ2-7; tentatively, D is TRBD1 (6 bases). Deletions cut 1 base from V and 6 bases from J, with 10 bases between. The CDR3 is made up of 13 amino acids. Germline CDR1 and CDR2: SGHTA and FQGTGA. The CDR3 loop is CASSLMEGGEQYF. The DNA for the CDR3 is TGTGCCAGCAGCTTAATGGAAGGGGGCGAGCAGTACTTC. Full variable domain (missing parts from reference TRBV7-3 and TRBJ2-7): GAGVSQTPSNKVTEKGKYVELRCDPISGHTALYWYRQSLGQGPEFLIYFQGTGAADDSGLPNDRFFAVRPEGSVSTLKIQRTERGDSAVYLCASSLMEGGEQYFGPGTRLTVT.

This rearrangement joins TRBV20-1 to TRBJ1-2; 7 nucleotides align to TRBD1. The V segment lost 2 bases and the J segment 6 bases; nucleotides outside the gene matches: 9. CDR3 length: 14 residues. Germline V gene sequence: CDR1 DFQATT, CDR2 SNEGSKA (reference sequence). The CDR3 region is CSARILQGVDGYTF. For the CDR3, the DNA is TGCAGTGCTAGAATTCTCCAGGGGGTTGATGGCTACACCTTC.

This clonotype occurred many times. The chain recombines TRBV20-1 with TRBJ2-7, with D tentatively TRBD1 (5 bases). V was pared by 6 bases and J by 0 bases, with 12 bases between. Germline CDR1 and CDR2: DFQATT and SNEGSKA (reference sequence). CDR3 length: 13 residues. CDR3 DNA: TGCAGTGCAATCAGGGTGGGCTCCTACGAGCAGTACTTC. This sequence encodes CSAIRVGSYEQYF.

This clonotype was observed at least ten times. This sequence joins TRBV12-3 or TRBV12-4 and TRBJ1-5; tentatively, D is TRBD1 (6 bases). The V gene lost 4 bases and the J gene lost 7 bases, with 11 bases spanning the gap. The CDR3 loop spans 13 amino acids. Here the CDR3 reads CASSSGQPQPQHF. The CDR3 DNA reads TGTGCCAGCAGTTCCGGACAGCCCCAGCCCCAGCATTTT.

This clonotype was seen a handful of times. The chain has TRBV13 and TRBJ1-3, with D unresolved. V lost 1 base to trimming and J lost 2 bases, with 15 bases between them. The CDR3 covers 17 residues. Germline V gene data show CDR1 as PRHDT and CDR2 as FYEKMQ (reference sequence). DNA for the CDR3: TGTGCCAGCAGCTTAGCTGGCACTAGAGAGGCTGGAAACACCATATATTTT. Translation gives CASSLAGTREAGNTIYF.

This clonotype showed up many times. V usage is TRBV28 and J usage is TRBJ2-7, with D maybe TRBD1 (6 bases). CDR1 and CDR2 from the germline V gene are MDHEN and SYDVKM. V lost 8 bases, J lost 8 bases, and 22 bases lay in between. CDR3 length equals 14 residues. The CDR3 here is CASSGLGTRDKQYF. The CDR3 nucleotides read TGTGCCAGCTCTGGACTCGGGACACGGGACAAGCAGTACTTC.

The gene calls are TRBV20-1 and TRBJ1-4, with D tentatively TRBD1 (6 bases). The CDR3 consists of 11 residues. Looked up from germline, CDR1 is DFQATT and CDR2 is SNEGSKA (reference sequence). CDR3 amino acids: CSGAGAEKLFF. CDR3 sequence (DNA): TGCAGCGGGGCGGGGGCTGAAAAACTGTTTTTT.

This clonotype was seen a few times. The gene calls are TRBV12-3 or TRBV12-4 and TRBJ1-5; TRBD1 matches 9 bases. This CDR3 region has 15 residues. V shed 6 bases, J shed 2 bases, and the junction held 5 bases outside the gene matches. The CDR3 DNA is TGTGCCAGCAGCCGGACAGGGGAACGCAATCAGCCCCAGCATTTT. As protein: CASSRTGERNQPQHF.

This clonotype was seen at least ten times. This chain joins TRBV12-5 and TRBJ1-1; D is unresolved. The CDR3 runs to 13 residues. V was shortened by 1 base and J by 1 base, with 4 bases between the two germline ends. Germline V CDR1 and CDR2: LGHNT, FRNRAP. CDR3: CASGLGGNTEAFF. The DNA of the CDR3 is TGTGCTAGTGGTTTGGGGGGGAACACTGAAGCTTTCTTT.

V usage is TRBV2 and J usage is TRBJ1-1; TRBD1 matches at 10 bases. The CDR3 covers 14 residues. The junction had 4 bases not matched to a gene; V was cut back by 8 bases and J by 1 base. Germline values: CDR1 SNHLY, CDR2 FYNNEI. The CDR3 loop is CASLRTGGNTEAFF. The CDR3 nucleotides read TGTGCCAGCCTTAGGACAGGGGGGAACACTGAAGCTTTCTTT.

This clonotype was observed at least ten times. The chain links TRBV12-3 or TRBV12-4 to TRBJ2-3, with 7 positions matching TRBD2. Unmatched junction bases numbered 4, after V lost 7 bases and J lost 0 bases. The length of the CDR3 is 14 residues. CDR3 loop: CASKARGSTDTQYF. In DNA, the CDR3 is TGTGCCAGCAAGGCGCGGGGGAGCACAGATACGCAGTATTTT.

The table lists this clonotype with many counts. The chain employs TRBV7-3 and TRBJ2-7; possible D gene TRBD2, 6 bases. This CDR3 spans 12 amino acids. Germline assignment: CDR1 SGHTA and CDR2 FQGTGA. The V end lost 2 bases, the J end lost 7 bases, and 9 bases lay between the germline ends. CDR3 region: CASSLSGGEQYF. CDR3 DNA sequence: TGTGCCAGCAGCTTATCCGGAGGGGAGCAGTACTTC.

This clonotype was counted a single time. The chain employs TRBV3-1 and TRBJ2-1; TRBD2 agrees at 11 bases. The V gene's germline CDR1 is LGHDT and CDR2 YNNKEL (reference sequence). The CDR3 spans 16 residues. Trimming removed 6 bases from V and 7 bases from J; junction bases left unmatched: 11. The CDR3 nucleotides read TGTGCCAGCAGACCTACTTTAGCGGGGGGGCGGAATGAGCAGTTCTTC. This gives the protein CASRPTLAGGRNEQFF.

This clonotype was seen a few times. The chain is built from TRBV5-1 and TRBJ2-3; 13 positions match TRBD2. This CDR3 region has 17 residues. Germline V gene lookup returns CDR1 SGHRS and CDR2 YFSETQ. The junction had 4 bases not matched to a gene; V was cut back by 1 base and J by 2 bases. CDR3 nucleotide sequence: TGCGCCAGCAGCTTGCCCGGACTAGCGGGGGTCACAGATACGCAGTATTTT. It codes for CASSLPGLAGVTDTQYF.

This clonotype was counted only a few times. J is TRBJ1-2 and V is TRBV3-1, with D possibly matching TRBD1 (5 bases). The CDR3 extends over 12 amino acids. Trimming stripped 0 bases from V and 8 bases from J, with 7 bases between. Germline V gene lookup returns CDR1 LGHDT and CDR2 YNNKEL (reference sequence). In nucleotides, the CDR3 is TGTGCCAGCAGCCAAGAAAGGGGAGGCTACACCTTC. Encoded protein: CASSQERGGYTF.